The 11 T cell receptor beta chains below were found in one sample sequenced in a study of T cell responses to AZD1222 COVID-19 vaccine. The data were produced by immunoSEQ multiplex PCR, yet TCRdb's version contains in-frame clones alone and is incomplete. Of some 100,000 clones listed, just over 90% are singletons. The source material was peripheral blood, sampled on day 0 of AZD1222 vaccination. All receptors come from an adult in good health.

This rearrangement joins TRBV28 to TRBJ2-7; perhaps TRBD2 as D (6 bases). The CDR3 sequence is 12 residues long. The V and J ends lost 11 bases and 3 bases respectively, with 14 bases between them. Germline-derived CDR1 and CDR2 are MDHEN and SYDVKM. In DNA, the CDR3 is TGTGCCGTCTCCGCGACTAGCTACGAGCAGTACTTC. It encodes CAVSATSYEQYF. The whole variable domain, remainder taken from reference TRBV28 and TRBJ2-7, is DVKVTQSSRYLVKRTGEKVFLECVQDMDHENMFWYRQDPGLGLRLIYFSYDVKMKEKGDIPEGYSVSREKKERFSLILESASTNQTSMYLCAVSATSYEQYFGPGTRLTVT.

The rearrangement links TRBV5-4 to TRBJ2-7; TRBD1 matches 7 bases. This CDR3 region has 15 residues. Looked up from germline, CDR1 is SGHNT and CDR2 is YYREEE (reference sequence). V lost 4 bases to trimming and J lost 0 bases; unmatched junction nucleotides: 7. The CDR3 loop reads CASSPGTVSSYEQYF. CDR3 bases: TGTGCCAGCAGCCCCGGGACAGTTTCCTCCTACGAGCAGTACTTC.

The J gene is TRBJ2-3, the V gene TRBV18; D not certain. This CDR3 region has 16 residues. V gave up 2 bases and J gave up 0 bases, with 12 bases separating them. Looked up from germline, CDR1 is KGHSH and CDR2 is LQKENI. The CDR3 nucleotides read TGTGCCAGCTCACCATCGATGCCTTCTAGCACAGATACGCAGTATTTT. The encoded protein is CASSPSMPSSTDTQYF.

DNA for the CDR3: TGCGCCAGCAGCCAACCGTTTCGGGGCGGGGGGGCATACAATGAGCAGTTCTTC. It encodes CASSQPFRGGGAYNEQFF. This rearrangement joins TRBV4-1 to TRBJ2-1; 9 bases fit TRBD2. This CDR3 region has 18 residues. Germline trimming cut 2 bases from V and 4 bases from J; bases unmatched to any gene: 12. Germline lookup yields CDR1 MGHRA and CDR2 YSYEKL.

The rearrangement uses TRBV7-2 and TRBJ1-5; D is undetermined. Germline V lookup: CDR1 SGHTA, CDR2 FQGNSA. Trimming cost V 1 base and J 9 bases, with 10 bases left between them. The CDR3 is 13 residues long. The CDR3 DNA reads TGTGCCAGCAGCTTAGAGAGCACCCGGCCCCAGCATTTT. Encoded protein: CASSLESTRPQHF.

The gene calls are TRBV6-5 and TRBJ1-2, with D possibly matching TRBD1 (6 bases). The V end lost 2 bases, the J end lost 2 bases, and 15 bases lay between the germline ends. There are 16 residues in the CDR3. Looked up from germline, CDR1 is MNHEY and CDR2 is SVGAGI. The CDR3 loop reads CASSYQMPGTNYGYTF. In DNA, the CDR3 is TGTGCCAGCAGTTACCAAATGCCCGGGACAAACTATGGCTACACCTTC.

The chain employs TRBV19 and TRBJ2-7; 11 nucleotides agree with TRBD1. V dropped 6 bases and J dropped 3; count of bases not matched to a gene: 7. CDR1 is LNHDA, CDR2 SQIVND, per germline (reference sequence). The CDR3 runs 15 residues. The CDR3: CASSRTGQGDYEQYF. CDR3 bases: TGTGCCAGTAGCAGGACGGGACAGGGGGACTACGAGCAGTACTTC.

V and J are TRBV5-1 and TRBJ2-3, with 10 bases aligning to TRBD2. The germline V gene encodes CDR1 SGHRS and CDR2 YFSETQ. Trimming cost V 4 bases and J 4 bases; bases outside gene matches: 6. This CDR3 has 15 residues. Written as DNA, the CDR3 is TGCGCCAGCAGCCCTGGACTAGCGGTATCAGATACGCAGTATTTT. Protein: CASSPGLAVSDTQYF. Full variable domain (outside the CDR3, taken from reference TRBV5-1 and TRBJ2-3): KAGVTQTPRYLIKTRGQQVTLSCSPISGHRSVSWYQQTPGQGLQFLFEYFSETQRNKGNFPGRFSGRQFSNSRSEMNVSTLELGDSALYLCASSPGLAVSDTQYFGPGTRLTVL.

The V call is TRBV6-2 or TRBV6-3, the J call TRBJ1-1; D possibly corresponds to TRBD1 (5 bases). The CDR3 has 15 amino acids. Germline CDR1 MNHEY, CDR2 SVGEGT. The V and J ends lost 0 bases and 6 bases respectively, with 14 bases between them. CDR3 in DNA: TGTGCCAGCAGTTACTCGACCAGGGTCGCCGCTGAAGCTTTCTTT. Amino acids: CASSYSTRVAAEAFF.

This clone is classed as large. The J gene is TRBJ2-7, the V gene TRBV7-2; the D is unclear. V lost 5 bases and J 0 bases, leaving 8 bases between the germline ends. CDR3 length: 13 amino acids. CDR1 SGHTA and CDR2 FQGNSA come from the germline V gene. CDR3 sequence: CASSISYSYEQYF. The CDR3 DNA follows: TGTGCCAGCAGCATTAGTTACTCCTACGAGCAGTACTTC.

Here the CDR3 reads CASSQGRVRSYNEQFF. The CDR3 DNA reads as TGCGCCAGCAGCCAAGGCAGGGTCCGCTCCTACAATGAGCAGTTCTTC. The rearrangement links TRBV4-1 to TRBJ2-1, with D possibly TRBD1 on 5 matching bases. Looked up from germline, CDR1 is MGHRA and CDR2 is YSYEKL. Trimming cost V 1 base and J 0 bases, with 10 bases left between them. CDR3 size: 16 residues.